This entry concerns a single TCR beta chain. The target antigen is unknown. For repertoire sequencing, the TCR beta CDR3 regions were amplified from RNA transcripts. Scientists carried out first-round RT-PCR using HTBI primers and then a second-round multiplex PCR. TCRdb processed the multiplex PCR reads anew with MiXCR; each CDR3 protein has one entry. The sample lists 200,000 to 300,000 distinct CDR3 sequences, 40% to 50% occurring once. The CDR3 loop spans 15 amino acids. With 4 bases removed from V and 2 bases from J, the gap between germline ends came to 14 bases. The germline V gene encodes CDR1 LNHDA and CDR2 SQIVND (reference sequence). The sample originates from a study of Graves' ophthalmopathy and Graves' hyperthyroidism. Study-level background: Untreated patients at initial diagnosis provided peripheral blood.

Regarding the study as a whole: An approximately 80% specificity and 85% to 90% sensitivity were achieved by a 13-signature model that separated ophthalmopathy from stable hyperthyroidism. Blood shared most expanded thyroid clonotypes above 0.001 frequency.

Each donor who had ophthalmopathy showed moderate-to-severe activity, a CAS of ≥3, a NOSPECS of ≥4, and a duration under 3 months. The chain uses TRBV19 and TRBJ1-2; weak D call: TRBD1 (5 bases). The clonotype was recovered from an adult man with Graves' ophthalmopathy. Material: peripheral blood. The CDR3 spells CASSTLRQQNYGYTF. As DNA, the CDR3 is TGTGCCAGTAGTACCCTTCGACAGCAGAACTATGGCTACACCTTC.